This T cell receptor beta chain was profiled in a study of blood T cell repertoires in COVID-19. V was cut by 6 bases and J by 8 bases, with 7 bases left in between. The V gene's germline CDR1 is SNHLY and CDR2 FYNNEI. The CDR3 extends over 11 amino acids. The protocol was immunoSEQ multiplex PCR, while the TCRdb copy is restricted to in-frame clones and leaves out a portion. The repertoire holds around 300,000 clones, with 70% to 90% as singletons. The source material was PBMCs or T cells enriched from blood (not recorded which). This clonotype was obtained from a woman in her twenties or thirties who had recovered from COVID-19. This rearrangement joins TRBV2 to TRBJ1-4, with D unclear. The CDR3 reads CASRVAEKLFF. CDR3 nucleotides: TGTGCCAGCAGGGTGGCCGAAAAACTGTTTTTT.